The T cell receptor (beta chain) described here comes from a study of early T cells in non-severe SARS-CoV-2 infection. The CDR3 contains 15 residues. Germline assignment: CDR1 MRHNA and CDR2 SNTAGT. Deletions cut 6 bases from V and 7 bases from J, with 18 bases between. This clonotype was seen ten or more times. Individual cDNA molecules carried attached unique molecular identifiers. TCRdb reprocessed the 5' RACE reads with MiXCR, giving one entry per CDR3 protein. Here the sample spans about 80,000 distinct CDR3 sequences, roughly 12% being singletons. The origin of this receptor is an adult who was a healthcare worker with PCR-confirmed SARS-CoV-2 infection or an uninfected control (not recorded which). This chain uses TRBV6-4 with TRBJ2-2; a possible D gene is TRBD2 (6 bases). The sequencing input was whole blood. CDR3 nucleotide sequence: TGTGCCAGCAGCGAAACTAGCTCCCTAGTCGGGGAGCTGTTTTTT. Amino acids: CASSETSSLVGELFF.